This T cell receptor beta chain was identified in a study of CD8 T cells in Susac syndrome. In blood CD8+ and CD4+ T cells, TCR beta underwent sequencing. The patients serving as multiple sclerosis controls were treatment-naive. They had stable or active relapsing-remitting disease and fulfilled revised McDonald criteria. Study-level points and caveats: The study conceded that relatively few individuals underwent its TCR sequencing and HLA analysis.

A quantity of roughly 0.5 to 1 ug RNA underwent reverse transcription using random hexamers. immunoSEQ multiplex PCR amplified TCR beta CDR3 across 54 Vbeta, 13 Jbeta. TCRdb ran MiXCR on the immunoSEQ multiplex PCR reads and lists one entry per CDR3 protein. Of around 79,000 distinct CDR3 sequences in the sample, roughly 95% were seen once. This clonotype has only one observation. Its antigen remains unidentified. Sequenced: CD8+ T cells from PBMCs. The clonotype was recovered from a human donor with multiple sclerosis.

In DNA, the CDR3 is TGTGCCAGTAGTCTACTAGCGGAGCAAGAGACCCAGTACTTC. Its protein product is CASSLLAEQETQYF. The chain combines TRBV19 with TRBJ2-5; 8 nucleotides align to TRBD2. The germline CDR1 and CDR2 sequences are LNHDA and SQIVND (reference sequence). Trimming at V came to 5 bases and at J to 2 bases, leaving 4 bases not matched to a gene. CDR3 length: 14 amino acids. Filled out from reference TRBV19 and TRBJ2-5, the complete variable domain reads DGGITQSPKYLFRKEGQNVTLSCEQNLNHDAMYWYRQDPGQGLRLIYYSQIVNDFQKGDIAEGYSVSREKKESFPLTVTSAQKNPTAFYLCASSLLAEQETQYFGPGTRLLVL.